This T cell receptor (beta chain) came from a study of T cells after yellow fever vaccination. TCRdb re-analysed the 5' RACE reads in MiXCR, keeping a single row per CDR3 protein. The data hold some 500,000 distinct CDR3 sequences, with approximately 13% observed a single time. Germline CDR1 reads DFQATT; CDR2 reads SNEGSKA (reference sequence). V lost 6 bases to trimming and J lost 2 bases; unmatched junction nucleotides: 11. This CDR3 is 15 amino acids long. This clonotype was found a few times. Its antigen remains unknown. The study, taken as a whole, reports: Though weaker, the secondary response peaked faster, on day 5 versus 15.

V is TRBV20-1 and J is TRBJ2-7; 9 nucleotides align to TRBD2. The source is a man aged 30 to 39 who received the YFV17D yellow fever vaccine. This sample comprised PBMCs, obtained on the day of the yellow fever booster vaccination. CDR3 nucleotide sequence: TGCAGTGCCGATTATAGCGGGAGACCCACCTACGAGCAGTACTTC. The encoded protein is CSADYSGRPTYEQYF.